Listed here is a single T cell receptor (beta chain). This sample is drawn from a study of blood T cell repertoires in COVID-19. Looking at the study overall: The cDNA or gDNA used as material had been derived from T cells, B-cell-depleted T cells, or PBMCs.

Per the original data handling: Researchers report that nucleated cell counts were estimated from reference gene primer amplification. Sequencing used immunoSEQ multiplex PCR; TCRdb keeps in-frame clones, though not all of them. Clone size and the V and J calls come from that table; the DNA yielded D and trimming. This table has tens of thousands of clones, around 80% appearing once. The germline V and J ends were trimmed by 3 bases and 4 bases, with 13 bases remaining between them. CDR3 length: 15 residues. Germline V gene data show CDR1 as SGHTA and CDR2 as FQGTGA. This receptor was identified in a woman aged 45-60 years with acute or convalescent COVID-19. This chain uses TRBV7-3 with TRBJ2-1, with a possible D match to TRBD1 (5 bases). What was sequenced was peripheral blood. The CDR3 nucleotides are TGTGCCAGCAGCTTTGACAGAGCACCGTACAATGAGCAGTTCTTC. It codes for CASSFDRAPYNEQFF.